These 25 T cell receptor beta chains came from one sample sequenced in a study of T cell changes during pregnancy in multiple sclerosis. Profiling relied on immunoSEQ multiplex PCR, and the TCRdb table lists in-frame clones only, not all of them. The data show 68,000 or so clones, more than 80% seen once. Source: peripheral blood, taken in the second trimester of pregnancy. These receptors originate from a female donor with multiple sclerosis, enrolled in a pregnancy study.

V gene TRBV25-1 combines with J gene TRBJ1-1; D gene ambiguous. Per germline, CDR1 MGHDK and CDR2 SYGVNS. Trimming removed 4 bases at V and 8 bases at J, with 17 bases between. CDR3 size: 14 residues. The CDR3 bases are TGTGCCAGCAGTGTGACCTCTTCTAGGCAGGAAGCTTTCTTT. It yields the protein CASSVTSSRQEAFF.

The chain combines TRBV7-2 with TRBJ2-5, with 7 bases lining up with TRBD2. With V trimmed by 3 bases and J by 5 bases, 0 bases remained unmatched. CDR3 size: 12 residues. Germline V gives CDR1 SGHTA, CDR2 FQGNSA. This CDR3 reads CASSFGGETQYF. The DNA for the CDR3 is TGTGCCAGCAGCTTCGGGGGGGAGACCCAGTACTTC.

The CDR3 DNA sequence: TGTGCCAGTAGTGCCCCCGGACAGGGATATTCACCCCTCCACTTT. Its translation is CASSAPGQGYSPLHF. The genes are TRBV19 and TRBJ1-6; 8 nucleotides line up with TRBD1. This CDR3 comprises 15 residues. V shed 5 bases and J 8 bases; nucleotides not matched to a gene: 8. The germline V gene has CDR1 LNHDA and CDR2 SQIVND (reference sequence).

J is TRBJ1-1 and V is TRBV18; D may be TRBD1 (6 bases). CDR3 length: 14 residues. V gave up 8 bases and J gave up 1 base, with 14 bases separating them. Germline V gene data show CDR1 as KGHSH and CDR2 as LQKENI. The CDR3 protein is CASAAGGGNTEAFF. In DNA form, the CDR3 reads TGTGCCAGCGCGGCGGGAGGGGGGAACACTGAAGCTTTCTTT. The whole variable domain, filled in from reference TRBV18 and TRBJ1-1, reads NAGVMQNPRHLVRRRGQEARLRCSPMKGHSHVYWYRQLPEEGLKFMVYLQKENIIDESGMPKERFSAEFPKEGPSILRIQQVVRGDSAAYFCASAAGGGNTEAFFGQGTRLTVV.

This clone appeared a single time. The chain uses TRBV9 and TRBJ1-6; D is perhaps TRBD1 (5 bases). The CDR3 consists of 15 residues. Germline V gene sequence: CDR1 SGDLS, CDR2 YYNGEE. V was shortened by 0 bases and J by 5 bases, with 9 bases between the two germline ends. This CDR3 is CASSVGGGDNSPLHF. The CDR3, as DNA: TGTGCCAGCAGCGTAGGGGGAGGGGATAATTCACCCCTCCACTTT.

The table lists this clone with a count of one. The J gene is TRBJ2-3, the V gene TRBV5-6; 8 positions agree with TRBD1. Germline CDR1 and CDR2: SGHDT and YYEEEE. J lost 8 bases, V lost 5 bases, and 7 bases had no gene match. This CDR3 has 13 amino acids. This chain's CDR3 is CASSPRQGTTQYF. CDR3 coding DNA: TGTGCCAGCAGTCCCCGACAGGGGACTACGCAGTATTTT.

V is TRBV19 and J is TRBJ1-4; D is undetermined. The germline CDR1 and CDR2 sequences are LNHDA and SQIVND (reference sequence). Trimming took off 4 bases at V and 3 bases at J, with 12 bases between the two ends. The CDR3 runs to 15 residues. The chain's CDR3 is CASSTAGDSNEKLFF. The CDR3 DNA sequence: TGTGCCAGTAGTACCGCCGGAGATTCTAATGAAAAACTGTTTTTT.

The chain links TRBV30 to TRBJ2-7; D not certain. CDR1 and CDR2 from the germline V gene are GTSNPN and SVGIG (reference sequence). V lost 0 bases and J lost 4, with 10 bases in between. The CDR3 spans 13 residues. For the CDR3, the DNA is TGTGCCTGGAGTGTAGCACAGCCTTACGAGCAGTACTTC. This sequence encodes CAWSVAQPYEQYF. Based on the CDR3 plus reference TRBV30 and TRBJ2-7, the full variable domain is SQTIHQWPATLVQPVGSPLSLECTVEGTSNPNLYWYRQAAGRGLQLLFYSVGIGQISSEVPQNLSASRPQDRQFILSSKKLLLSDSGFYLCAWSVAQPYEQYFGPGTRLTVT.

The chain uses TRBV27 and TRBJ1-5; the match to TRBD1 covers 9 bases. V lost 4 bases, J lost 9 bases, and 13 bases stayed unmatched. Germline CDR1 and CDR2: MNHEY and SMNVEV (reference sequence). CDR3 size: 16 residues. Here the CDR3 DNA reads TGTGCCAGCAGTTCACATCCGGGACAGGGATTACTGCCCCAGCATTTT. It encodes CASSSHPGQGLLPQHF.

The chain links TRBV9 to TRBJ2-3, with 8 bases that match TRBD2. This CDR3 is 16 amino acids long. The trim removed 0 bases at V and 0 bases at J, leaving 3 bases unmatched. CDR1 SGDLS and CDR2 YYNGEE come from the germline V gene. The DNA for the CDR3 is TGTGCCAGCAGCGTAGTGCGGGGGGCTAGCACAGATACGCAGTATTTT. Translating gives CASSVVRGASTDTQYF.

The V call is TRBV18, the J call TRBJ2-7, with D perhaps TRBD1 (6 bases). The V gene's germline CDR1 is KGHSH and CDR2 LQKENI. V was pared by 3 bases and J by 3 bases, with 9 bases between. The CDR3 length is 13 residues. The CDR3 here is CASSPIRGYEQYF. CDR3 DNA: TGTGCCAGCTCACCTATCAGGGGCTACGAGCAGTACTTC.

CDR3 bases: TGCAGCGTTGCTCACCAGACAGGGACCTATGGCTACACCTTC. The encoded protein is CSVAHQTGTYGYTF. This chain connects TRBV29-1 to TRBJ1-2, with 7 bases matching TRBD1. Per the germline V gene, CDR1 is SQVTM and CDR2 is ANQGSEA. This CDR3 has 14 amino acids. V was pared by 4 bases and J by 4 bases, with 9 bases of the junction left unmatched.

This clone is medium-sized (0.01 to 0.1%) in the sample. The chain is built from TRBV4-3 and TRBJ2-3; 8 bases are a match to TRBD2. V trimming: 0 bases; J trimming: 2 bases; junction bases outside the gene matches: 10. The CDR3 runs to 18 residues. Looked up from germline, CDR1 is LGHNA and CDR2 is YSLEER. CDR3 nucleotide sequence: TGCGCCAGCAGCCAAGAAGAGACTAGCGCGGAATTCACAGATACGCAGTATTTT. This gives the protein CASSQEETSAEFTDTQYF.

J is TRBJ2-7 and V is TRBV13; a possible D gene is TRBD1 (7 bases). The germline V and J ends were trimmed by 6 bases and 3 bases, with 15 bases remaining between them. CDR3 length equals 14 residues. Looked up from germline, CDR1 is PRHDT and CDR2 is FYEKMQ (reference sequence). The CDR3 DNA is TGTGCCAGCAGACTGGCGGGACAGCGCTACGAGCAGTACTTC. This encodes CASRLAGQRYEQYF.

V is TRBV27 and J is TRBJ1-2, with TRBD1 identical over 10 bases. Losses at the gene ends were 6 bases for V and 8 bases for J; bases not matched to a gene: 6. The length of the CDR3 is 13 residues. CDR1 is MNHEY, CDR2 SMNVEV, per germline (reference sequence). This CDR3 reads CASSSTGGRGYTF. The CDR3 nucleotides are TGTGCCAGCAGCTCGACAGGGGGCCGGGGCTACACCTTC.

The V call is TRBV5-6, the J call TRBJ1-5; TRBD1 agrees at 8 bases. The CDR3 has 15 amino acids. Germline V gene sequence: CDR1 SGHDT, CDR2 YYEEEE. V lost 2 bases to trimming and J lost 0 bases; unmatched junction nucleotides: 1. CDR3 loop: CASSLGQGSNQPQHF. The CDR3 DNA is TGTGCCAGCAGCTTAGGACAGGGTAGCAATCAGCCCCAGCATTTT.

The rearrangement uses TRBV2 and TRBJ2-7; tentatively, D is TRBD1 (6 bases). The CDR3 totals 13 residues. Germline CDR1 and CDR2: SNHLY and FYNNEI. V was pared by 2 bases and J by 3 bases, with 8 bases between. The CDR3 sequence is CASSEHRDYEQYF. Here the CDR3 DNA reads TGTGCCAGCAGTGAACACAGGGACTACGAGCAGTACTTC.

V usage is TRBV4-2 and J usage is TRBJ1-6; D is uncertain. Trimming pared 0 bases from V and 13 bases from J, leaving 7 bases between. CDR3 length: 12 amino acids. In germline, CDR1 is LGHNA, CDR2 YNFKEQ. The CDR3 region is CASSQDTKPLHF. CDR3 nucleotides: TGTGCCAGCAGCCAAGACACTAAGCCCCTCCACTTT.

CDR3 amino acids: CASSTWEVQARDGYTF. CDR3 sequence (DNA): TGTGCCAGCAGCACGTGGGAAGTCCAGGCGAGGGATGGCTACACCTTC. V is TRBV7-9 and J is TRBJ1-2; no definite D call. The CDR3 totals 16 residues. Trimming took 5 bases from V and 6 from J, leaving 22 bases between them. CDR1 and CDR2 from the germline V gene are SEHNR and FQNEAQ (reference sequence).

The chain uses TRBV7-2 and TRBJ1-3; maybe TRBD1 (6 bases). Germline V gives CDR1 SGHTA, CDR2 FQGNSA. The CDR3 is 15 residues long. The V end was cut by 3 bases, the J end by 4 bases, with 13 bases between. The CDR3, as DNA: TGTGCCAGCAGCTTCGGACAGATCGGGGGAAACACCATATATTTT. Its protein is CASSFGQIGGNTIYF.

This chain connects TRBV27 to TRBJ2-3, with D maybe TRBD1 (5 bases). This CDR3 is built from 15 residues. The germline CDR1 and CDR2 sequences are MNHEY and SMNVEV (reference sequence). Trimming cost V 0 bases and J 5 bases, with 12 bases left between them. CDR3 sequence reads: CASSLSTVRGDTQYF. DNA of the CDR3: TGTGCCAGCAGTTTATCGACAGTAAGGGGAGATACGCAGTATTTT.

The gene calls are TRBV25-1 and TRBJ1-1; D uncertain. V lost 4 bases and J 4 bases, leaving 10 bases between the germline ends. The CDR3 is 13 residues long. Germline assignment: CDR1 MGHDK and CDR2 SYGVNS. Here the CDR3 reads CASSGRVGTEAFF. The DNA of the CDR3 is TGTGCCAGCAGTGGCCGGGTGGGCACTGAAGCTTTCTTT.

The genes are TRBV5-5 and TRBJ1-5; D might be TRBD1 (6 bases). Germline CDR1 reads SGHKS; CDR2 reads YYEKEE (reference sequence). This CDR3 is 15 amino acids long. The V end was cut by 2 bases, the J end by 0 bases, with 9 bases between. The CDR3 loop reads CASSLQGVSNQPQHF. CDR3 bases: TGTGCCAGCAGCTTACAGGGTGTTAGCAATCAGCCCCAGCATTTT.

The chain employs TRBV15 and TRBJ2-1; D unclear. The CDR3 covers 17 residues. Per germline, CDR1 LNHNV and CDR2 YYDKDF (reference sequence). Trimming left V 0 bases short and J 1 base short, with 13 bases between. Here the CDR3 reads CATSRDFKRTSYNEQFF. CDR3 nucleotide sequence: TGTGCCACCAGCAGAGATTTTAAAAGAACATCCTACAATGAGCAGTTCTTC.

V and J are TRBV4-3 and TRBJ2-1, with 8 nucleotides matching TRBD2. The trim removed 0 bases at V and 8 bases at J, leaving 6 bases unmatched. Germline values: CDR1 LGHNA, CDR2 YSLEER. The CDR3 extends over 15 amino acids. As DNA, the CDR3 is TGCGCCAGCAGCCAAGATCCGGTAGCGGGGTATGAGCAGTTCTTC. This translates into CASSQDPVAGYEQFF.